Sequencing of this T cell receptor beta chain was carried out in a study of cytomegalovirus exposure and HLA in healthy donors. PCR was performed using 60 Vbeta and 13 Jbeta primers. TCRdb's copy holds only in-frame clones and misses some; the assay was immunoSEQ multiplex PCR. Of approximately 150,000 clones listed, 68% are singletons. Sample: PBMCs. The TCR comes from a woman in her forties in good health and CMV-seropositive.

The CDR3 nucleotides read TGCGCCAGCAGCCGGGACAGCTACGAGCAGTACTTC. It translates to CASSRDSYEQYF. The chain has TRBV4-3 and TRBJ2-7; 7 nucleotides line up with TRBD1. The V gene end was trimmed by 4 bases and the J gene end by 3 bases; junction bases not matched to a gene: 0. This CDR3 region has 12 residues. Looked up from germline, CDR1 is LGHNA and CDR2 is YSLEER.